This passage covers 5 T cell receptor beta chains from one sample sequenced in a study of CD8 T cells in Susac syndrome (dated 2019 in TCRdb). The method was the immunoSEQ multiplex PCR assay. RNA was extracted using the RNeasy kit, and roughly 0.5 to 1 ug of the RNA was reverse transcribed with random hexamers. Starting from the raw public reads, TCRdb applied fastp trimming at Q25, assembled clones with MiXCR and retained in-frame beta chains. Rows matching on CDR3 protein sequence are summarized as one entry with the most common DNA and genes. Present in this sample are roughly 120,000 distinct CDR3 sequences, 93% of which were seen just once. Of the sample, 0.093% is held by the ten largest clones. Specimen: CD4+ T cells from PBMCs. Receptor source: a human donor with multiple sclerosis.

J is TRBJ1-1 and V is TRBV5-6; D call uncertain. The V end was cut by 2 bases, the J end by 0 bases, with 5 bases between. CDR1 and CDR2 from the germline V gene are SGHDT and YYEEEE. The CDR3 is 13 amino acids. The CDR3 spells CASSFVVNTEAFF. The CDR3 bases are TGTGCCAGCAGCTTTGTGGTGAACACTGAAGCTTTCTTT.

The rearrangement links TRBV7-9 to TRBJ2-5, with D unclear. The CDR3 spans 14 residues. From germline, CDR1 is SEHNR and CDR2 FQNEAQ (reference sequence). V was pared by 6 bases and J by 1 base, with 12 bases between. The CDR3 is CASRWGSPQETQYF. The CDR3 coding sequence is TGTGCCAGCAGGTGGGGTTCTCCCCAAGAGACCCAGTACTTC.

V usage is TRBV3-1 and J usage is TRBJ2-7; D unclear. Trimming took 1 base from V and 8 from J, leaving 9 bases between them. Germline lookup yields CDR1 LGHDT and CDR2 YNNKEL (reference sequence). CDR3 size: 12 residues. CDR3: CASSQALGKQYF. The CDR3 DNA reads as TGTGCCAGCAGCCAAGCGTTGGGAAAGCAGTACTTC.

The rearrangement uses TRBV28 and TRBJ2-7; 10 bases are a match to TRBD2. Germline loops: CDR1 MDHEN, CDR2 SYDVKM. V trimming: 6 bases; J trimming: 2 bases; junction bases outside the gene matches: 7. The CDR3 runs to 15 residues. The CDR3 sequence is CASRAPAGGTYEQYF. DNA for the CDR3: TGTGCCAGCAGGGCCCCAGCGGGGGGGACCTACGAGCAGTACTTC. Variable domain in full (rest from reference TRBV28 and TRBJ2-7): DVKVTQSSRYLVKRTGEKVFLECVQDMDHENMFWYRQDPGLGLRLIYFSYDVKMKEKGDIPEGYSVSREKKERFSLILESASTNQTSMYLCASRAPAGGTYEQYFGPGTRLTVT.

V and J are TRBV4-1 and TRBJ1-2; TRBD1 matches 8 bases. After removal of 4 bases from V and 4 bases from J, the junction contained 5 bases not matched to a gene. Germline values: CDR1 MGHRA, CDR2 YSYEKL. This CDR3 contains 14 residues. In nucleotides, the CDR3 is TGCGCCAGCAGCCGAGATGACAGGGGCTATGGCTACACCTTC. Translated: CASSRDDRGYGYTF.